Each of the 28 T cell receptor beta chains below was sequenced from the same sample in a study of cytomegalovirus exposure and HLA in healthy donors (dated by TCRdb to the late 2010s). Library construction relied on the immunoSEQ multiplex PCR assay. A mixture of 60 forward primers for TCR Vbeta segments and 13 reverse primers for TCR Jbeta segments was used in the multiplex PCR. Drawn from immuneACCESS, this table holds only the in-frame rearrangements with V and J called that TCRdb kept. Clones are partly lost; checked studies trace under half to an unresolved V gene and leave the rest unexplained. The sample table records 190,000 or so clones; about 85% of these occur just once. The top ten clonotypes cover approximately 10% of the sample. Sequenced sample: PBMCs. These TCRs come from a woman in her forties or fifties in good health and CMV-seropositive.

The genes are TRBV7-8 and TRBJ2-3; 8 bases are a match to TRBD1. The germline V gene encodes CDR1 SGHVS and CDR2 FQNEAQ. J was trimmed by 7 bases and V by 7 bases; bases with no gene match: 4. The CDR3 is 12 residues long. The CDR3 is CASTRTGNTQYF. CDR3 coding DNA: TGTGCCAGCACCCGGACAGGGAATACGCAGTATTTT.

The chain has TRBV5-1 and TRBJ2-7, with 10 bases lining up with TRBD1. The CDR3 length is 15 residues. Germline loops: CDR1 SGHRS, CDR2 YFSETQ. J gave up 3 bases and V 4 bases, and 7 bases lay outside the gene matches. This chain's CDR3 is CASSLDRDRGYEQYF. DNA for the CDR3: TGCGCCAGCAGCCTCGACCGGGACAGGGGCTACGAGCAGTACTTC.

Only one count was recorded for this clone. The chain links TRBV19 to TRBJ2-6; perhaps TRBD1 as D (6 bases). The CDR3 totals 16 residues. Germline V lookup: CDR1 LNHDA, CDR2 SQIVND (reference sequence). With 7 bases removed from V and 0 bases from J, the gap between germline ends came to 13 bases. The CDR3 loop reads CASKDSRGSGANVLTF. Here the CDR3 DNA reads TGTGCCAGTAAAGATTCCAGGGGCTCTGGGGCCAACGTCCTGACTTTC.

The chain combines TRBV27 with TRBJ1-5; D may be TRBD1 (5 bases). V lost 5 bases and J 2 bases, leaving 16 bases between the germline ends. The germline gives CDR1 MNHEY, CDR2 SMNVEV (reference sequence). The CDR3 extends over 16 amino acids. The CDR3 bases are TGTGCCAGCAGTCCATCAAAAGGACAACGCAATCAGCCCCAGCATTTT. Encoded protein: CASSPSKGQRNQPQHF.

This chain joins TRBV4-2 and TRBJ1-4; D remains unclear. Germline V gene data show CDR1 as LGHNA and CDR2 as YNFKEQ. The CDR3 length is 15 residues. V was trimmed by 4 bases and J by 3 bases, leaving 12 bases between them. The CDR3 sequence is CASSPRLQANEKLFF. The CDR3 region has the DNA TGTGCCAGCAGCCCACGTCTGCAGGCTAATGAAAAACTGTTTTTT.

The chain employs TRBV4-1 and TRBJ2-7; maybe TRBD2 (5 bases). The V end was cut by 2 bases, the J end by 2 bases, with 10 bases between. Germline V gene sequence: CDR1 MGHRA, CDR2 YSYEKL. The CDR3 is 14 amino acids. The CDR3: CASSQRTDPYEQYF. The CDR3 DNA sequence: TGCGCCAGCAGCCAACGGACTGACCCCTACGAGCAGTACTTC.

This clone was observed once. The chain combines TRBV19 with TRBJ1-4; a possible D gene is TRBD1 (5 bases). Deletions cut 1 base from V and 8 bases from J, with 11 bases between. This CDR3 comprises 14 residues. The germline V gene encodes CDR1 LNHDA and CDR2 SQIVND (reference sequence). Here the CDR3 reads CASSIVPGNEKLFF. The CDR3 DNA follows: TGTGCCAGTAGTATAGTACCAGGGAACGAAAAACTGTTTTTT.

The chain combines TRBV9 with TRBJ1-1; TRBD1 might be the D (6 bases). CDR1 is SGDLS and CDR2 is YYNGEE in the germline V gene. This CDR3 spans 15 amino acids. Trimming left V 0 bases short and J 4 bases short, with 13 bases between. CDR3 sequence: CASSVVLGGGTEAFF. As DNA, the CDR3 is TGTGCCAGCAGCGTAGTGCTGGGAGGGGGCACTGAAGCTTTCTTT. Filled out from reference TRBV9 and TRBJ1-1, the complete variable domain reads DSGVTQTPKHLITATGQRVTLRCSPRSGDLSVYWYQQSLDQGLQFLIQYYNGEERAKGNILERFSAQQFPDLHSELNLSSLELGDSALYFCASSVVLGGGTEAFFGQGTRLTVV.

The chain is built from TRBV7-9 and TRBJ2-7; 10 nucleotides line up with TRBD1. Looked up from germline, CDR1 is SEHNR and CDR2 is FQNEAQ (reference sequence). Trimming at V came to 4 bases and at J to 4 bases, leaving 4 bases not matched to a gene. CDR3 size: 14 residues. The DNA of the CDR3 is TGTGCCAGCAGCTACTCGGACAGGGGGTACGAGCAGTACTTC. Its protein is CASSYSDRGYEQYF.

This rearrangement joins TRBV6-6 to TRBJ2-5; TRBD2 is a possible D gene (7 bases). V dropped 6 bases and J dropped 4 bases, with 15 bases sitting between them. The CDR3 runs 14 residues. The germline V gene has CDR1 MNHNY and CDR2 SVGAGI (reference sequence). CDR3 DNA sequence: TGTGCCAGCAGCCCGGGGGGCCCGGGAGAGACCCAGTACTTC. Amino acid sequence: CASSPGGPGETQYF.

V usage is TRBV7-9 and J usage is TRBJ1-2; D is ambiguous. Per the germline V gene, CDR1 is SEHNR and CDR2 is FQNEAQ (reference sequence). Trimming shortened V by 0 bases and J by 4 bases, and 6 bases separated the two germline ends. The CDR3 runs to 13 residues. CDR3 protein: CASSLARGYGYTF. In nucleotides, the CDR3 is TGTGCCAGCAGCTTAGCCCGGGGCTATGGCTACACCTTC.

As concerns this clone: At one of its ends the junction is not consistent with the germline gene, which may arise from a read error. The chain recombines TRBV7-9 with TRBJ1-1; D is ambiguous. The CDR3 spans 12 residues. Germline values: CDR1 SEHNR, CDR2 FQNEAQ (reference sequence). CDR3 nucleotide sequence: TGTTCCAGCAGCCACAGGAACACTGAAGCTTTCTTT. Translating gives CSSSHRNTEAFF. Together with reference TRBV7-9 and TRBJ1-1, the CDR3 gives the full variable domain: DTGVSQNPRHKITKRGQNVTFRCDPISEHNRLYWYRQTLGQGPEFLTYFQNEAQLEKSRLLSDRFSAERPKGSFSTLEIQRTEQGDSAMYLCSSSHRNTEAFFGQGTRLTVV.

J is TRBJ2-1 and V is TRBV29-1; 7 bases fit TRBD2. Trimming at V came to 8 bases and at J to 8 bases, leaving 3 bases not matched to a gene. Germline V gives CDR1 SQVTM, CDR2 ANQGSEA. CDR3 length equals 10 residues. The CDR3, as DNA: TGCAGCTACCGGGAGGATGAGCAGTTCTTC. Translating it yields CSYREDEQFF.

The chain couples TRBV7-9 to TRBJ2-2, with 9 positions matching TRBD1. J was trimmed by 6 bases and V by 6 bases; bases with no gene match: 2. CDR3 length: 13 amino acids. CDR1 SEHNR and CDR2 FQNEAQ come from the germline V gene (reference sequence). The CDR3 loop is CASSRQGAGELFF. The CDR3 DNA reads as TGTGCCAGCAGTCGACAGGGGGCCGGGGAGCTGTTTTTT.

The V call is TRBV9, the J call TRBJ2-2, with D perhaps matching TRBD2 (7 bases). V lost 0 bases to trimming and J lost 7 bases, with 16 bases between them. The CDR3 runs to 16 residues. CDR1 is SGDLS and CDR2 is YYNGEE in the germline V gene. The CDR3: CASSVVGQGRGGELFF. DNA for the CDR3: TGTGCCAGCAGCGTAGTCGGCCAGGGGAGGGGCGGGGAGCTGTTTTTT. Variable domain in full (rest from reference TRBV9 and TRBJ2-2): DSGVTQTPKHLITATGQRVTLRCSPRSGDLSVYWYQQSLDQGLQFLIQYYNGEERAKGNILERFSAQQFPDLHSELNLSSLELGDSALYFCASSVVGQGRGGELFFGEGSRLTVL.

Notes on this clone: The junction shows a germline mismatch at one end, possibly a read error. The CDR3 bases are TGCGCCAGCAGCCCTGGGGGGTCCGGGACAGGGGTCCGTTTT. It codes for CASSPGGSGTGVRF. The chain links TRBV5-1 to TRBJ1-4; 10 nucleotides align to TRBD1. From germline, CDR1 is SGHRS and CDR2 YFSETQ. There are 14 residues in the CDR3.

The chain is built from TRBV19 and TRBJ1-1, with 8 bases identical to TRBD1. CDR1 and CDR2 (germline): LNHDA, SQIVND (reference sequence). V was clipped by 5 bases and J by 0 bases; unmatched bases: 2. The CDR3 extends over 14 amino acids. Written as DNA, the CDR3 is TGTGCCAGTAGTTTGACAGGGGTGAACACTGAAGCTTTCTTT. As protein: CASSLTGVNTEAFF. The full variable domain, completed using reference TRBV19 and TRBJ1-1, is DGGITQSPKYLFRKEGQNVTLSCEQNLNHDAMYWYRQDPGQGLRLIYYSQIVNDFQKGDIAEGYSVSREKKESFPLTVTSAQKNPTAFYLCASSLTGVNTEAFFGQGTRLTVV.

The V and J genes are TRBV7-9 and TRBJ2-1; 10 bases line up with TRBD2. Unmatched junction bases numbered 4, after V lost 1 base and J lost 4 bases. The CDR3 length is 16 residues. CDR1 and CDR2 from the germline V gene are SEHNR and FQNEAQ (reference sequence). In DNA form, the CDR3 reads TGTGCCAGCAGCTTAGTAAAGCGGGGGGGTTACAATGAGCAGTTCTTC. Translated, it gives CASSLVKRGGYNEQFF.

This chain uses TRBV7-9 with TRBJ1-1; D might be TRBD1 (6 bases). CDR1 is SEHNR and CDR2 is FQNEAQ in the germline V gene (reference sequence). The CDR3 loop spans 15 amino acids. V was shortened by 0 bases and J by 5 bases, with 13 bases between the two germline ends. CDR3 DNA sequence: TGTGCCAGCAGCTTAGCGATACAGGGCAGGACTGAAGCTTTCTTT. Translating it yields CASSLAIQGRTEAFF.

CDR3 in DNA: TGTGCCAGCAGCTTGTTGGCAAGCGGGTACGAGCAGTACTTC. It codes for CASSLLASGYEQYF. The rearrangement links TRBV5-8 to TRBJ2-7, with D possibly matching TRBD2 (6 bases). With 1 base removed from V and 4 bases from J, the gap between germline ends came to 12 bases. Looked up from germline, CDR1 is SGHTS and CDR2 is YDEGEE. This CDR3 comprises 14 residues.

A few counts support this clone. The chain is built from TRBV5-1 and TRBJ2-1; D may be TRBD2 (6 bases). The CDR3 is 14 residues long. Trimming pared 6 bases from V and 2 bases from J, leaving 12 bases between. Looked up from germline, CDR1 is SGHRS and CDR2 is YFSETQ. The CDR3 spells CASNKGGAYNEQFF. In nucleotides, the CDR3 is TGCGCCAGCAATAAGGGCGGGGCCTACAATGAGCAGTTCTTC. The whole variable domain, remainder taken from reference TRBV5-1 and TRBJ2-1, is KAGVTQTPRYLIKTRGQQVTLSCSPISGHRSVSWYQQTPGQGLQFLFEYFSETQRNKGNFPGRFSGRQFSNSRSEMNVSTLELGDSALYLCASNKGGAYNEQFFGPGTRLTVL.

The chain recombines TRBV30 with TRBJ1-1, with no clear D. This CDR3 is 14 amino acids long. In germline, CDR1 is GTSNPN, CDR2 SVGIG (reference sequence). The V end lost 7 bases, the J end lost 3 bases, and 18 bases lay between the germline ends. CDR3 coding DNA: TGTGCCTCCACTATCGGGAGGAAAGACACTGAAGCTTTCTTT. Its translation: CASTIGRKDTEAFF.

This clone was seen only once. The V call is TRBV5-1, the J call TRBJ2-7; a weak D match, TRBD1 (6 bases). The CDR3 consists of 14 residues. With 0 bases removed from V and 7 bases from J, the gap between germline ends came to 14 bases. In germline, CDR1 is SGHRS, CDR2 YFSETQ. The CDR3, as DNA: TGCGCCAGCAGCTTGGCGGACAGTACGGGGGAGCAGTACTTC. Encoded protein: CASSLADSTGEQYF.

This clone was seen only a few times. This chain connects TRBV7-9 to TRBJ1-4; D is undetermined. Trimming cost V 5 bases and J 6 bases, with 10 bases left between them. CDR3 size: 13 residues. Germline CDR1 SEHNR, CDR2 FQNEAQ (reference sequence). CDR3 sequence reads: CASSPRVDEKLFF. As DNA, the CDR3 is TGTGCCAGCAGCCCACGCGTCGATGAAAAACTGTTTTTT.

This chain links TRBV5-3 with TRBJ1-6; 8 bases match TRBD1. TRBV5-3 is known as an ORF, though its function is uncertain. J was trimmed by 3 bases and V by 6 bases; bases with no gene match: 5. This CDR3 region has 15 residues. Written as DNA, the CDR3 is TGTGCCAGAACTGGACAGGGTAACTATAATTCACCCCTCCACTTT. Translation: CARTGQGNYNSPLHF.

The chain joins TRBV30 to TRBJ2-1; 7 bases are shared with TRBD1. The CDR3 loop spans 13 amino acids. V shed 0 bases and J 9 bases; nucleotides not matched to a gene: 5. Germline CDR1 and CDR2: GTSNPN and SVGIG (reference sequence). This CDR3 reads CAWSVQGVTEQFF. The CDR3 DNA is TGTGCCTGGAGTGTCCAGGGGGTAACTGAGCAGTTCTTC.

The rearrangement links TRBV7-2 to TRBJ1-6, with D uncertain. Per germline, CDR1 SGHTA and CDR2 FQGNSA. The CDR3 contains 13 residues. V lost 5 bases and J 10 bases, leaving 12 bases between the germline ends. The CDR3 DNA is TGTGCCAGCAGCCCCCAGACGGAGTCACCCCTCCACTTT. It codes for CASSPQTESPLHF. The full variable domain, completed using reference TRBV7-2 and TRBJ1-6, is GAGVSQSPSNKVTEKGKDVELRCDPISGHTALYWYRQSLGQGLEFLIYFQGNSAPDKSGLPSDRFSAERTGGSVSTLTIQRTQQEDSAVYLCASSPQTESPLHFGNGTRLTVT.

The rearrangement links TRBV28 to TRBJ1-1; D perhaps matches TRBD1 (6 bases). The CDR3 sequence is 14 residues long. The germline gives CDR1 MDHEN, CDR2 SYDVKM. V lost 3 bases, J lost 1 base, and 9 bases lay in between. The CDR3 here is CASSLIGGNTEAFF. The DNA for the CDR3 is TGTGCCAGCAGTTTGATAGGGGGGAACACTGAAGCTTTCTTT.